These T cell receptor beta chains were read from a single sample in a study of human T cells and chemical hapten exposure. TCRdb re-called the RACE reads with MiXCR, one entry per CDR3 protein. Found here are around 330,000 distinct CDR3 sequences, 4.5% to 5.5% of them singletons; the top ten hold around 8.6%. The sample in question was whole blood, obtained in connection with sensitization to the hapten diphenylcyclopropenone (DPC). The receptors originated from a woman in her late teens or twenties with alopecia areata. Some clones in this sample may be carry-over from other donors' samples. CDR3s include the opening cysteine and the closing phenylalanine or tryptophan. A D gene is named only where the DNA matches it firmly. The size field is filled for only some rows; it gives once, few, many or a size class.

clone_size: many; v_call: TRBV12-3/TRBV12-4; j_call: TRBJ1-5; d_call: NA; cdr3_aa: CASSLRRGNQPQHF; cdr3_nt: TGTGCCAGCAGTTTAAGACGGGGGAATCAGCCCCAGCATTTT
clone_size: many; v_call: TRBV6-5; j_call: TRBJ1-2; d_call: NA; cdr3_aa: CASSYGTANGYTF; cdr3_nt: TGTGCCAGCAGTTACGGGACGGCGAATGGCTACACCTTC
clone_size: many; v_call: TRBV5-1; j_call: TRBJ1-1; d_call: TRBD1; cdr3_aa: CASSSGTGGPMNTEAFF; cdr3_nt: TGCGCCAGCAGCTCTGGGACAGGGGGCCCCATGAACACTGAAGCTTTCTTT
clone_size: many; v_call: TRBV7-9; j_call: TRBJ2-5; d_call: NA; cdr3_aa: CASSRAGRPEETQYF; cdr3_nt: TGTGCCAGCAGCCGAGCCGGACGACCCGAAGAGACCCAGTACTTC
clone_size: NA; v_call: TRBV6-2/TRBV6-3; j_call: TRBJ1-5; d_call: NA; cdr3_aa: CASSWKGYSNQPQHF; cdr3_nt: TGTGCCAGCAGTTGGAAAGGTTATAGCAATCAGCCCCAGCATTTT
clone_size: few; v_call: TRBV20-1; j_call: TRBJ1-2; d_call: NA; cdr3_aa: CSARMINSNYGYTF; cdr3_nt: TGCAGTGCTAGAATGATAAACTCTAACTATGGCTACACCTTC
clone_size: many; v_call: TRBV12-3/TRBV12-4; j_call: TRBJ2-7; d_call: NA; cdr3_aa: CASSLSEKYEQYF; cdr3_nt: TGTGCCAGCAGTTTAAGTGAAAAGTACGAGCAGTACTTC
clone_size: NA; v_call: TRBV5-1; j_call: TRBJ2-3; d_call: TRBD1; cdr3_aa: CASSLVGRGYTDTQYF; cdr3_nt: TGCGCCAGCAGCTTGGTCGGCAGGGGGTACACAGATACGCAGTATTTT
clone_size: many; v_call: TRBV6-5; j_call: TRBJ2-1; d_call: TRBD2; cdr3_aa: CASSPAGTSVYNEQFF; cdr3_nt: TGTGCCAGCAGTCCTGCCGGGACTAGCGTTTACAATGAGCAGTTCTTC
clone_size: NA; v_call: TRBV20-1; j_call: TRBJ2-7; d_call: NA; cdr3_aa: CSALIDSYEQYF; cdr3_nt: TGCAGTGCTTTAATTGACAGCTACGAGCAGTACTTC
clone_size: NA; v_call: TRBV5-4; j_call: TRBJ2-3; d_call: NA; cdr3_aa: CASSLGRITDTQYF; cdr3_nt: TGTGCCAGCAGCTTGGGGCGGATCACAGATACGCAGTATTTT